This T cell receptor beta chain was obtained from a study of blood T cell repertoires in COVID-19. Whole-study context: T cells, B-cell-depleted T cells, or PBMCs supplied cDNA or gDNA.

As processed by the authors: Amplification from reference gene primers served as the basis for estimated nucleated cell counts. TCRdb's copy holds only in-frame clones and misses some; the assay was immunoSEQ multiplex PCR. V and J calls and clone size are given by that table; D and trimming were obtained from the DNA. The table has some 120,000 clones, 75% to 90% seen once. Germline trimming cut 7 bases from V and 3 bases from J; bases unmatched to any gene: 13. Germline values: CDR1 SGHVS, CDR2 FNYEAQ. The CDR3 is 17 residues long. In its sample, this clone was seen many times. This TCR was recovered from a man aged 65-85 years with acute or convalescent COVID-19. V and J are TRBV7-6 and TRBJ1-5, with TRBD1 identical over 9 bases. Material for sequencing was peripheral blood. CDR3 DNA sequence: TGTGCCAGCATCCGTCCTAGACAGGGGGTCTACAATCAGCCCCAGCATTTT. Encoded protein: CASIRPRQGVYNQPQHF.